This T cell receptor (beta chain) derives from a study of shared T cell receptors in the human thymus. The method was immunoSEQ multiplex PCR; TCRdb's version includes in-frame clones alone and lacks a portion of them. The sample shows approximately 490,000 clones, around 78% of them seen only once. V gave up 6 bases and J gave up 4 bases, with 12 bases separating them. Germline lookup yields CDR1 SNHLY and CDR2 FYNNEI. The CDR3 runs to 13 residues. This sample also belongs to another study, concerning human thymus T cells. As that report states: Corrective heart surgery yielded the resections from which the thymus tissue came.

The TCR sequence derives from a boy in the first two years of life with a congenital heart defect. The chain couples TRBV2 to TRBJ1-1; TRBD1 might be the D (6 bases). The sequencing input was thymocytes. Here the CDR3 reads CASRAGRGTEAFF. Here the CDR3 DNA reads TGTGCCAGCAGGGCCGGCAGGGGCACTGAAGCTTTCTTT.